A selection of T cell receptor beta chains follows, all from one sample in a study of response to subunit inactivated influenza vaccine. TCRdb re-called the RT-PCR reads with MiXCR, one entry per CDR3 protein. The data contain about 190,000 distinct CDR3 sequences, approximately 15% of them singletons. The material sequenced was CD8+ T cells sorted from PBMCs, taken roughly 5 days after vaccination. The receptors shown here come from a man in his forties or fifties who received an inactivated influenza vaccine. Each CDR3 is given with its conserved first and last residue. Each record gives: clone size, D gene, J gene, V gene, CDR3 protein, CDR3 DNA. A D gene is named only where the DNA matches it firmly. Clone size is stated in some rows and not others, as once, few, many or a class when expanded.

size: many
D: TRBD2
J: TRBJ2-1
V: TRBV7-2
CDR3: CASSLEGGGVLGEQFF
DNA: TGTGCCAGCAGCTTAGAGGGCGGGGGGGTTCTGGGTGAGCAGTTCTTC

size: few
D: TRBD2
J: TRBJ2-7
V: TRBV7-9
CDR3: CASSQHQPLADPYEQYF
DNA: TGTGCCAGCAGCCAACATCAACCCCTAGCGGACCCCTACGAGCAGTACTTC

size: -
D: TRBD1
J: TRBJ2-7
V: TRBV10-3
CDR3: CAISEPGTANYEQYF
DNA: TGTGCCATCAGTGAGCCAGGGACAGCCAACTACGAGCAGTACTTC

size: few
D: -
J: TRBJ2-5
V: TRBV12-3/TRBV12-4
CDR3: CASSFGEETQYF
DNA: TGTGCCAGCAGTTTCGGTGAGGAGACCCAGTACTTC

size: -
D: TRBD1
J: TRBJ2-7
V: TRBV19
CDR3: CASNNPGQTYEQYF
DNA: TGTGCCAGTAATAATCCGGGACAGACCTACGAGCAGTACTTC

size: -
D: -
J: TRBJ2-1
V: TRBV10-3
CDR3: CAISERDVGEQFF
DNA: TGTGCCATCAGTGAGAGGGACGTGGGTGAGCAGTTCTTC

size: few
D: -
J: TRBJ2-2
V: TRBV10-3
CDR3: CAISPLGGPNTGELFF
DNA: TGTGCCATCAGTCCACTGGGGGGCCCGAACACCGGGGAGCTGTTTTTT

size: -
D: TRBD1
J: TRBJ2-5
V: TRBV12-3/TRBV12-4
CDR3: CASSDREPETQYF
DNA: TGTGCCAGCAGTGACAGGGAGCCGGAGACCCAGTACTTC

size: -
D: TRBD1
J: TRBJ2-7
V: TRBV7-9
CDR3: CASTGGVGGTYEQYF
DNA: TGTGCCAGCACCGGCGGCGTAGGGGGCACCTACGAGCAGTACTTC

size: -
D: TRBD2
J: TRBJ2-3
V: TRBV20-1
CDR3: CSAGGLAVTSTDTQYF
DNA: TGCAGTGCGGGGGGACTAGCGGTGACTAGCACAGATACGCAGTATTTT

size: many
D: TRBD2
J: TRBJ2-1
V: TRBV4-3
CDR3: CASSQDYSLAGYNEQFF
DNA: TGCGCCAGCAGCCAAGATTATTCGCTAGCGGGTTACAATGAGCAGTTCTTC

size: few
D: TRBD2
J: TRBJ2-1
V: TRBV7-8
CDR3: CASSLKVAGDNEQFF
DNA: TGTGCCAGCAGCCTGAAGGTAGCGGGGGACAATGAGCAGTTCTTC

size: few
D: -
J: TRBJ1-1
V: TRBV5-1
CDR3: CASSLGYGDTEAFF
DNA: TGCGCCAGCAGCTTGGGGTACGGAGACACTGAAGCTTTCTTT

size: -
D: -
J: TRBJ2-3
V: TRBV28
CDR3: CASSTSLWGDTDTQYF
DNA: TGTGCCAGCAGCACCTCTTTGTGGGGGGACACAGATACGCAGTATTTT

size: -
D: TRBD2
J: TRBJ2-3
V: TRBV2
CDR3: CASSAQTGGDVDTQYF
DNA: TGTGCCAGCAGTGCCCAAACCGGGGGGGATGTAGATACGCAGTATTTT

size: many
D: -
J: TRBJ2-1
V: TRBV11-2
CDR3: CASSLFSDAGDNEQFF
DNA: TGTGCCAGCAGCTTATTCTCGGACGCAGGGGACAATGAGCAGTTCTTC

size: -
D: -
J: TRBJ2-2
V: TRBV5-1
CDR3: CASSLLEAGELFF
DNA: TGCGCCAGCAGCTTGTTGGAGGCCGGGGAGCTGTTTTTT

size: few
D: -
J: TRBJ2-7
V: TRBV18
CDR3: CASSPSGSTYEQYF
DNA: TGTGCCAGCTCACCCTCGGGGAGCACCTACGAGCAGTACTTC

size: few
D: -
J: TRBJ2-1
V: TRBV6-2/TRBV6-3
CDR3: CASSPSTGSSYNEQFF
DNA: TGTGCCAGCAGTCCGTCCACAGGTAGCTCCTACAATGAGCAGTTCTTC

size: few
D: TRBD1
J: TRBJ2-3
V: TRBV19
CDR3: CASSALTGGLNTDTQYF
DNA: TGTGCCAGTAGTGCCCTGACAGGGGGCCTGAACACAGATACGCAGTATTTT

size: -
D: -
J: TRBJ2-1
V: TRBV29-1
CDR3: CSVERGVNEQFF
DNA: TGCAGCGTTGAGAGGGGTGTGAATGAGCAGTTCTTC

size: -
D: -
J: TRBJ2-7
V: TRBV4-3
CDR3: CASSQDWASAYEQYF
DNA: TGCGCCAGCAGCCAAGATTGGGCCAGCGCCTACGAGCAGTACTTC

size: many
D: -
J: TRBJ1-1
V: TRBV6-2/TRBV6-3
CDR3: CASSYGWTEAFF
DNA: TGTGCCAGCAGTTACGGGTGGACTGAAGCTTTCTTT